A selection of T cell receptor beta chains follows, all from one sample in a study of blood T cells in healthy people across ages. From the 5' RACE reads, TCRdb called clonotypes with MiXCR, one entry per CDR3 protein. The sample carries just under 750,000 distinct CDR3 sequences, 22% recorded once. The sample taken for sequencing was blood. The receptors shown here come from a man in his 70s in good health. Both conserved end residues are part of each CDR3. The order of the fields is V gene, CDR3 protein.

V gene: TRBV9
CDR3 protein: CASSVVRGYTDTQYF

V gene: TRBV6-4
CDR3 protein: CASSEGENTDTQYF

V gene: TRBV10-1
CDR3 protein: CASSESGIGRKHF

V gene: TRBV2
CDR3 protein: CASSESRGNYEQYF

V gene: TRBV7-9
CDR3 protein: CASSLSQYNEQFF

V gene: TRBV7-6
CDR3 protein: CASSLVGTAGNTIYF

V gene: TRBV28
CDR3 protein: CASSPWFDGDYGYTF

V gene: TRBV6-1
CDR3 protein: CASTDWTREQYF

V gene: TRBV4-1
CDR3 protein: CASSQGYGVGTEAFF

V gene: TRBV3-1
CDR3 protein: CASSQGQGNTDTQYF

V gene: TRBV7-3
CDR3 protein: CASSLGSLEDTQYF

V gene: TRBV29-1
CDR3 protein: CSVAGDTQYF

V gene: TRBV5-6
CDR3 protein: CASSLAVGPTGELFF

V gene: TRBV12-3/TRBV12-4
CDR3 protein: CASTARLTNTEAFF

V gene: TRBV2
CDR3 protein: CASSDDKPWGNEKLFF

V gene: TRBV5-1
CDR3 protein: CASSTGTTDTQYF

V gene: TRBV15
CDR3 protein: CATSRDEGGGEKLFF

V gene: TRBV12-5
CDR3 protein: CASGLVGLGLTDTQYF

V gene: TRBV4-1
CDR3 protein: CASSQDTGSDTEAFF

V gene: TRBV2
CDR3 protein: CASRQGFDYGYTF

V gene: TRBV7-2
CDR3 protein: CASSLAGAGGGAYGYTF

V gene: TRBV6-6
CDR3 protein: CASTERVTTNEKLFF

V gene: TRBV12-3/TRBV12-4
CDR3 protein: CASSPYSGNTTYF

V gene: TRBV24-1
CDR3 protein: CAPRSGKVGQETQYF

V gene: TRBV11-2
CDR3 protein: CASSLGGLHTEAFF

V gene: TRBV18
CDR3 protein: CASSLRQESGTQYF

V gene: TRBV7-9
CDR3 protein: CASRIGSMNTEAFF

V gene: TRBV4-3
CDR3 protein: CASSRDLSQPQHF

V gene: TRBV6-5
CDR3 protein: CASSYQGEKLFF

V gene: TRBV6-6
CDR3 protein: CASSPLGAINEQFF

V gene: TRBV20-1
CDR3 protein: CSARQRGGGWDTQYF

V gene: TRBV5-5
CDR3 protein: CASSPPRLAELYNEQFF

V gene: TRBV7-9
CDR3 protein: CASSQQTSGRSEQFF

V gene: TRBV20-1
CDR3 protein: CSAADRGHSGNTIYF

V gene: TRBV12-3/TRBV12-4
CDR3 protein: CASRTSGLTDTQYF

V gene: TRBV11-2
CDR3 protein: CASSPGGSGGFFTDTQYF

V gene: TRBV7-2
CDR3 protein: CASSLETGPYEQYF

V gene: TRBV7-6
CDR3 protein: CAGSLTGSMNTEAFF

V gene: TRBV10-3
CDR3 protein: CAISSGREGETQYF

V gene: TRBV24-1
CDR3 protein: CATSDSGTISYNEQFF

V gene: TRBV7-8
CDR3 protein: CASSPDTELFF

V gene: TRBV5-1
CDR3 protein: CASSLVVDAGNEQFF

V gene: TRBV20-1
CDR3 protein: CSARATGGDGYTF

V gene: TRBV21-1
CDR3 protein: CASSKAIRGGETQYF

V gene: TRBV6-1
CDR3 protein: CASSEGVSSTDTQYF

V gene: TRBV5-4
CDR3 protein: CASSSGTIPYEQYF

V gene: TRBV12-3/TRBV12-4
CDR3 protein: CASSLASGRVDTQYF

V gene: TRBV20-1
CDR3 protein: CSATLAAAGRDTQYF

V gene: TRBV3-1
CDR3 protein: CASSQDLYPSPLHF